The 28 T cell receptor beta chains presented below share a single source sample, sequenced in a study of beta chain features in type 1 diabetes. Of the isolated RNA, all was reverse transcribed, and so the sequenced material was expressed TCRB transcripts. The table came from immunoSEQ multiplex PCR; TCRdb's copy has only in-frame clones and leaves some out. Of hundreds of thousands of clones listed, around 15% are singletons. The sequencing sample was made of naive CD4+ T cells from blood. Receptor source: a man younger than 35 in good health.

V gene TRBV18 combines with J gene TRBJ1-4; no firm D call. The CDR3 contains 15 residues. V was pared by 4 bases and J by 7 bases, with 16 bases between. Germline CDR1 and CDR2: KGHSH and LQKENI. In nucleotides, the CDR3 is TGTGCCAGCTCACTGCTCCTGGGTCCGTTTGAAAAACTGTTTTTT. Residues: CASSLLLGPFEKLFF.

This chain connects TRBV5-4 to TRBJ2-4; D remains ambiguous. The CDR3 contains 14 residues. The V and J ends lost 0 bases and 8 bases respectively, with 12 bases between them. Germline V gives CDR1 SGHNT, CDR2 YYREEE (reference sequence). CDR3 sequence (DNA): TGTGCCAGCAGCTTGGGGCAGAAAAGGGACATTCAGTACTTC. The encoded protein is CASSLGQKRDIQYF.

This clone has a handful of counts. The identical CDR3 is also encoded by other nucleotide sequences in the sample. Here the CDR3 reads CASSLGGVTEAFF. The DNA of the CDR3 is TGTGCCAGCAGCTTAGGGGGCGTGACTGAAGCTTTCTTT. This chain uses TRBV7-2 with TRBJ1-1, with a possible D match to TRBD1 (5 bases). The length of the CDR3 is 13 residues. V shed 1 base and J shed 5 bases, with 8 bases lying between them. Germline CDR1 reads SGHTA; CDR2 reads FQGNSA.

The chain is built from TRBV7-2 and TRBJ2-3; 12 bases are a match to TRBD2. The V segment lost 2 bases and the J segment 6 bases; nucleotides outside the gene matches: 9. Germline lookup yields CDR1 SGHTA and CDR2 FQGNSA. This CDR3 has 17 residues. CDR3 nucleotide sequence: TGTGCCAGCAGCTTAAGGCGCGCGACTAGCGGGAGTGATACGCAGTATTTT. Translating it yields CASSLRRATSGSDTQYF.

The rearrangement links TRBV4-3 to TRBJ2-7; TRBD2 matches 7 bases. The CDR3 length is 16 residues. V shed 2 bases, J shed 8 bases, and the junction held 15 bases outside the gene matches. In germline, CDR1 is LGHNA, CDR2 YSLEER. In DNA form, the CDR3 reads TGCGCCAGCAGCCAACCACCCGAGTGGGAGGGAAGAAAGCAGTACTTC. Translation: CASSQPPEWEGRKQYF.

This chain connects TRBV2 to TRBJ1-5; D is possibly TRBD1 (5 bases). The CDR3 is 12 residues long. V gave up 6 bases and J gave up 9 bases, with 12 bases separating them. In germline, CDR1 is SNHLY, CDR2 FYNNEI. The DNA for the CDR3 is TGTGCCAGCAGGGCCGACAGTCCGCCCCAGCATTTT. This sequence encodes CASRADSPPQHF.

This clone was observed a few times. This chain joins TRBV6-1 and TRBJ2-7; tentative D call: TRBD2 (6 bases). CDR3 size: 12 residues. V lost 6 bases to trimming and J lost 6 bases, with 12 bases between them. The germline V gene encodes CDR1 MNHNS and CDR2 SASEGT. CDR3 sequence (DNA): TGTGCCAGCAGACTAGCTCCCTTCGAGCAGTACTTC. It is translated as CASRLAPFEQYF.

CDR3 coding DNA: TGTGCCAGCAGCTTAGACCAGTTAAATAATTCACCCCTCCACTTT. It yields the protein CASSLDQLNNSPLHF. The chain links TRBV7-2 to TRBJ1-6; D is uncertain. The CDR3 spans 15 residues. The V gene lost 1 base and the J gene lost 5 bases, with 9 bases spanning the gap. The V gene's germline CDR1 is SGHTA and CDR2 FQGNSA.

This clone was picked up a small number of times. The chain recombines TRBV4-2 with TRBJ1-5; unclear D gene. The germline gives CDR1 LGHNA, CDR2 YNFKEQ. Trimming removed 2 bases at V and 0 bases at J, with 11 bases between. This CDR3 spans 16 amino acids. The DNA of the CDR3 is TGTGCCAGCAGCCAAATTCCGGGATATAGCAATCAGCCCCAGCATTTT. Translating it yields CASSQIPGYSNQPQHF.

This clone showed up just a few times. The chain uses TRBV18 and TRBJ2-2; the D gene is possibly TRBD2 (6 bases). This CDR3 contains 15 residues. The germline V gene encodes CDR1 KGHSH and CDR2 LQKENI. Trimming removed 2 bases from V and 4 bases from J, with 11 bases in between. In DNA, the CDR3 is TGTGCCAGCTCACCAGACCTAGCGACCACCGGGGAGCTGTTTTTT. Translated: CASSPDLATTGELFF. Variable domain in full (rest from reference TRBV18 and TRBJ2-2): NAGVMQNPRHLVRRRGQEARLRCSPMKGHSHVYWYRQLPEEGLKFMVYLQKENIIDESGMPKERFSAEFPKEGPSILRIQQVVRGDSAAYFCASSPDLATTGELFFGEGSRLTVL.

This clone has a handful of counts. V is TRBV7-9 and J is TRBJ2-1; 10 bases fit TRBD1. Germline V gene data show CDR1 as SEHNR and CDR2 as FQNEAQ (reference sequence). This CDR3 has 16 amino acids. With V trimmed by 7 bases and J by 5 bases, 11 bases remained unmatched. The CDR3 coding sequence is TGTGCCAGCATCCGATACTGGGACAGGGGTCACAATGAGCAGTTCTTC. Amino acids: CASIRYWDRGHNEQFF.

V usage is TRBV6-5 and J usage is TRBJ2-7; a weak D match, TRBD2 (6 bases). Germline V gene data show CDR1 as MNHEY and CDR2 as SVGAGI. The CDR3 contains 15 residues. The V end was cut by 2 bases, the J end by 5 bases, with 16 bases between. DNA of the CDR3: TGTGCCAGCAGTTACCCGGTACGGGGGAGGAACGAGCAGTACTTC. Translating gives CASSYPVRGRNEQYF.

V usage is TRBV4-3 and J usage is TRBJ1-4, with 8 nucleotides matching TRBD1. With 0 bases clipped from V and 7 bases from J, the junction kept 7 bases outside the gene matches. The CDR3 contains 16 residues. Germline values: CDR1 LGHNA, CDR2 YSLEER. CDR3 protein: CASSQDVGQGGEKLFF. Written as DNA, the CDR3 is TGCGCCAGCAGCCAAGATGTCGGACAGGGAGGTGAAAAACTGTTTTTT.

This sequence joins TRBV14 and TRBJ1-2; D is possibly TRBD1 (6 bases). Trimming shortened V by 0 bases and J by 7 bases, and 18 bases separated the two germline ends. The germline V gene encodes CDR1 SGHDN and CDR2 FVKESK. There are 16 residues in the CDR3. As DNA, the CDR3 is TGTGCCAGCAGCCAAGATATCGCTGGGGGCGGTGGTGGCTACACCTTC. This encodes CASSQDIAGGGGGYTF.

This clone was seen a few times. V usage is TRBV7-3 and J usage is TRBJ1-5; D is possibly TRBD1 (5 bases). Germline lookup yields CDR1 SGHTA and CDR2 FQGTGA. Trimming cost V 1 base and J 12 bases, with 13 bases left between them. The CDR3 contains 13 residues. CDR3 coding DNA: TGTGCCAGCAGCTTAAAGGGGTCAGGCTACCAGCATTTT. Its translation is CASSLKGSGYQHF. Full variable domain (outside the CDR3, taken from reference TRBV7-3 and TRBJ1-5): GAGVSQTPSNKVTEKGKYVELRCDPISGHTALYWYRQSLGQGPEFLIYFQGTGAADDSGLPNDRFFAVRPEGSVSTLKIQRTERGDSAVYLCASSLKGSGYQHFGDGTRLSIL.

This clone showed up just a few times. The chain is built from TRBV4-3 and TRBJ2-7; 10 bases agree with TRBD1. This CDR3 region has 15 residues. Unmatched junction bases numbered 6, after V lost 5 bases and J lost 2 bases. Germline CDR1 is LGHNA and CDR2 is YSLEER. The CDR3 protein is CASSRVGTGAYEQYF. The CDR3 nucleotides read TGCGCCAGCAGCAGAGTCGGGACAGGGGCCTACGAGCAGTACTTC.

With respect to this clone: Different DNA sequences within this sample yield the same CDR3. V gene TRBV5-1 combines with J gene TRBJ1-1; 9 bases are a match to TRBD1. Looked up from germline, CDR1 is SGHRS and CDR2 is YFSETQ. This CDR3 is 14 amino acids long. Losses at the gene ends were 4 bases for V and 1 base for J; bases not matched to a gene: 2. The CDR3 protein is CASSPGQGNTEAFF. CDR3 coding DNA: TGCGCCAGCAGCCCGGGACAGGGGAACACTGAAGCTTTCTTT.

CDR3 region: CASSFLRTSGGGETQYF. CDR3 DNA: TGTGCCAGCAGTTTCCTCCGGACTAGCGGGGGGGGCGAGACCCAGTACTTC. The chain couples TRBV28 to TRBJ2-5; TRBD2 matches at 15 bases. CDR3 length equals 17 residues. The ends lost 3 bases at V and 5 bases at J; junction bases unmatched: 7. Germline assignment: CDR1 MDHEN and CDR2 SYDVKM.

This clone was detected only a few times. The rearrangement joins TRBV5-1 to TRBJ1-4; weak D call: TRBD1 (5 bases). The germline gives CDR1 SGHRS, CDR2 YFSETQ. The CDR3 length is 15 residues. The ends were cut back, 3 bases at V and 8 bases at J, with 17 bases in the middle. CDR3 region: CASSWQGGLGEKLFF. Written as DNA, the CDR3 is TGCGCCAGCAGCTGGCAGGGAGGTCTTGGCGAAAAACTGTTTTTT.

This clone was counted between two and nine times. V usage is TRBV6-6 and J usage is TRBJ2-1, with 8 bases matching TRBD1. This CDR3 spans 15 amino acids. Looked up from germline, CDR1 is MNHNY and CDR2 is SVGAGI (reference sequence). V lost 4 bases, J lost 5 bases, and 7 bases stayed unmatched. The CDR3: CASSSDRVRDNEQFF. As DNA, the CDR3 is TGTGCCAGCAGTTCGGACAGGGTACGAGACAATGAGCAGTTCTTC.

The rearrangement uses TRBV7-9 and TRBJ1-1, with 9 bases fitting TRBD1. The CDR3 is 14 residues long. V lost 4 bases, J lost 9 bases, and 9 bases stayed unmatched. The germline CDR1 and CDR2 sequences are SEHNR and FQNEAQ (reference sequence). In nucleotides, the CDR3 is TGTGCCAGCAGCTCGGGACAGGGTGCCGGACAAGCTTTCTTT. It translates to CASSSGQGAGQAFF.

The genes are TRBV13 and TRBJ1-1; 7 bases are shared with TRBD1. CDR3 size: 14 residues. Trimming at V came to 6 bases and at J to 0 bases, leaving 4 bases not matched to a gene. CDR1 and CDR2 (germline): PRHDT, FYEKMQ (reference sequence). The CDR3 here is CASRAGTVNTEAFF. In nucleotides, the CDR3 is TGTGCCAGCAGGGCCGGGACAGTGAACACTGAAGCTTTCTTT.

To note about this clone: Other nucleotide sequences from this sample produce the same CDR3. The CDR3 spells CASSLAGAYEQYF. For the CDR3, the DNA is TGTGCCAGCAGCTTAGCAGGGGCCTACGAGCAGTACTTC. The chain has TRBV7-2 and TRBJ2-7; a weak D match, TRBD1 (5 bases). Germline values: CDR1 SGHTA, CDR2 FQGNSA. This CDR3 is built from 13 residues. Deletions cut 0 bases from V and 2 bases from J, with 5 bases between.

The table lists this clone with a few counts. V and J are TRBV7-9 and TRBJ2-7, with D possibly being TRBD2 (6 bases). The CDR3 is 14 residues long. Per the germline V gene, CDR1 is SEHNR and CDR2 is FQNEAQ (reference sequence). V lost 6 bases to trimming and J lost 1 base, with 13 bases between them. This CDR3 is CASRTGSGSYEQYF. The CDR3 DNA follows: TGTGCCAGCAGGACCGGGAGTGGGTCCTACGAGCAGTACTTC.

The chain employs TRBV6-5 and TRBJ1-6; the D is unclear. The ends were cut back, 0 bases at V and 9 bases at J, with 12 bases in the middle. CDR1 is MNHEY, CDR2 SVGAGI, per germline. This CDR3 spans 15 amino acids. CDR3 coding DNA: TGTGCCAGCAGTTACTCGATGGTGTATGGTTCACCCCTCCACTTT. Its translation is CASSYSMVYGSPLHF.

This clone was detected a few times. This chain uses TRBV7-2 with TRBJ2-3, with unresolved D. Germline V gives CDR1 SGHTA, CDR2 FQGNSA. The CDR3 totals 13 residues. V lost 5 bases and J 3 bases, leaving 9 bases between the germline ends. The CDR3 region has the DNA TGTGCCAGCAGCGGATCCTTTACAGATACGCAGTATTTT. Translating it yields CASSGSFTDTQYF. Full variable domain (rest looked up from reference TRBV7-2 and TRBJ2-3): GAGVSQSPSNKVTEKGKDVELRCDPISGHTALYWYRQSLGQGLEFLIYFQGNSAPDKSGLPSDRFSAERTGGSVSTLTIQRTQQEDSAVYLCASSGSFTDTQYFGPGTRLTVL.

This clone has more than one count but fewer than ten. V usage is TRBV10-3 and J usage is TRBJ2-1; TRBD2 agrees at 10 bases. The CDR3 runs 15 residues. J lost 0 bases, V lost 6 bases, and 2 bases had no gene match. Germline V gene data show CDR1 as ENHRY and CDR2 as SYGVKD. The chain's CDR3 is CAIRLAGDSYNEQFF. As DNA, the CDR3 is TGTGCCATCAGGCTAGCGGGAGACTCCTACAATGAGCAGTTCTTC.

About this clone itself: The same CDR3 also results from other DNA sequences found in this sample. This sequence joins TRBV4-2 and TRBJ2-7, with D uncertain. CDR3 length: 13 amino acids. CDR1 is LGHNA and CDR2 is YNFKEQ in the germline V gene. V was trimmed by 0 bases and J by 4 bases, leaving 7 bases between them. The CDR3 nucleotides are TGTGCCAGCAGCCAAGATCGAGCTTACGAGCAGTACTTC. This encodes CASSQDRAYEQYF.